The present T cell receptor (beta chain) was sequenced within a study of blood T cells in healthy people across ages. Samples each had at least 6 micrograms of total RNA extracted. Primed by a sample-barcoded 5' primer and a J-beta primer mix, a second PCR proceeded for 7 to 11 cycles. One entry per CDR3 protein results from TCRdb running MiXCR on the 5' RACE reads. The sample holds about 650,000 distinct CDR3 sequences, 32% seen once. V lost 4 bases and J lost 2; bases outside the gene matches: 15. The germline gives CDR1 MNHEY, CDR2 SVGAGI. This CDR3 has 18 amino acids. This clonotype was seen more than once but under ten times.

The chain combines TRBV6-5 with TRBJ1-1; 8 nucleotides match TRBD1. The sequenced sample consisted of blood. The source is an elderly woman in good health. CDR3: CASSSTADRDLYNTEAFF. The CDR3 region has the DNA TGTGCCAGCAGTTCCACGGCGGACAGGGATCTCTATAACACTGAAGCTTTCTTT.